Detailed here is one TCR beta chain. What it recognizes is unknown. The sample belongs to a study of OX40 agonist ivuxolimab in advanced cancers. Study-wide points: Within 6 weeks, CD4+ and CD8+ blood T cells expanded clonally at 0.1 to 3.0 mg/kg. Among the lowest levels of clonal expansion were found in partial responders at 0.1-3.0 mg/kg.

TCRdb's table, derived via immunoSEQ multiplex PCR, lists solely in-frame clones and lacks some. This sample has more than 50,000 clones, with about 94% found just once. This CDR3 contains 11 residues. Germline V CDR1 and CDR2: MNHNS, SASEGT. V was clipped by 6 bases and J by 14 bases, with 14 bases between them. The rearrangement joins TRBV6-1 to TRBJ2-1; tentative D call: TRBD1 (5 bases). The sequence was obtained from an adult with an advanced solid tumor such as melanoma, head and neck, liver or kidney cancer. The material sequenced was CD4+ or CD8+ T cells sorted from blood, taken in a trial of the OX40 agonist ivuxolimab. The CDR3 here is CASREQVRKFF. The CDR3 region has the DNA TGTGCCAGCAGGGAACAGGTGCGCAAGTTCTTC.